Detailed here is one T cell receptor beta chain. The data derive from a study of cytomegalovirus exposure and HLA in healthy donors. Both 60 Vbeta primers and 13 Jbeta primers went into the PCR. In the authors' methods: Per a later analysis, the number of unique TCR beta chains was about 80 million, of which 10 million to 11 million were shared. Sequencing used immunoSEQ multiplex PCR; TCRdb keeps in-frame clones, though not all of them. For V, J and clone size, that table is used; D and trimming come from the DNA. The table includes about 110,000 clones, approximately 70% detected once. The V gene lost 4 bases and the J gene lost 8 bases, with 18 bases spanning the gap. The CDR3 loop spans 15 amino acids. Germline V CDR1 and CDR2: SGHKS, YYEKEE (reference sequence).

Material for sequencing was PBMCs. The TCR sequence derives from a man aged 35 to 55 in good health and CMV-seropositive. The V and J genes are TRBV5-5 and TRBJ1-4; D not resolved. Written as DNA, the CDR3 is TGTGCCAGCAGCGATCCCCTCGGCAGGTCCGAAAAACTGTTTTTT. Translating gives CASSDPLGRSEKLFF.